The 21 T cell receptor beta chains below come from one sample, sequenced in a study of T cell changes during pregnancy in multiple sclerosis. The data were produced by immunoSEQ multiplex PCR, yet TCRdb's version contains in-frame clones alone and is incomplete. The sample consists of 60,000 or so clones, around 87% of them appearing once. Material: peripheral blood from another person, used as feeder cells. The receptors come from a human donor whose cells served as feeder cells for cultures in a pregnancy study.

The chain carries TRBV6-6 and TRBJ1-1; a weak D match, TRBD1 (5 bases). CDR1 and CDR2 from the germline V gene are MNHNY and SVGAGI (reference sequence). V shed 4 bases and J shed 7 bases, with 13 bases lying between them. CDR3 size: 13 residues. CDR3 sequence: CASSWGGNGEAFF. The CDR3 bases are TGTGCCAGCAGTTGGGGGGGGAACGGTGAAGCTTTCTTT.

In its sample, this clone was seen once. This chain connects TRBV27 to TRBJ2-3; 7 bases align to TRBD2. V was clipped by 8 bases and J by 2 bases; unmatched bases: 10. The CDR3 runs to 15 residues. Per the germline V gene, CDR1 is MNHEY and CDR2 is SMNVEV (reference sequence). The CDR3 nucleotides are TGTGCCAGCGAATCCTCAGCGGGGAACACAGATACGCAGTATTTT. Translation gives CASESSAGNTDTQYF.

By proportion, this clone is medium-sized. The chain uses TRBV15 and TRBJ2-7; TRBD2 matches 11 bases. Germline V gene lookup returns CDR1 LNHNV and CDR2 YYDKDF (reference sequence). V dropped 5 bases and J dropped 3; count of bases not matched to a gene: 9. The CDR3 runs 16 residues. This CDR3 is CATSAGTSGLRYEQYF. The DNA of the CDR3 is TGTGCCACCAGCGCTGGGACTAGCGGACTCCGCTACGAGCAGTACTTC.

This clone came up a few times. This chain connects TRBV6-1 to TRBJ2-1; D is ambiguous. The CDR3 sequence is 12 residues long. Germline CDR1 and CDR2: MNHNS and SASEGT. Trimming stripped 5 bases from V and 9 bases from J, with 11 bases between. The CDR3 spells CASSPNIGEQFF. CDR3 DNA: TGTGCCAGCAGTCCAAACATCGGTGAGCAGTTCTTC.

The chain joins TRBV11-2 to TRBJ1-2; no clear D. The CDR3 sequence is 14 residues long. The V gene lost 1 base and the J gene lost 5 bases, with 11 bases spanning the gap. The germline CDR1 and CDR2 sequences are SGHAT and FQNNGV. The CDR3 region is CASSLGLGPYGYTF. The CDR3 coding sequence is TGTGCCAGCAGCTTAGGTCTAGGGCCTTATGGCTACACCTTC.

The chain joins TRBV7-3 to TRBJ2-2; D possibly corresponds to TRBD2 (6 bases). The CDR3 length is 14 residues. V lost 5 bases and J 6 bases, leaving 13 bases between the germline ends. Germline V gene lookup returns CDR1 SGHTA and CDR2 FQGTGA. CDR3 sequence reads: CASSKTGGAGELFF. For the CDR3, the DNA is TGTGCCAGCAGCAAAACCGGGGGTGCCGGGGAGCTGTTTTTT. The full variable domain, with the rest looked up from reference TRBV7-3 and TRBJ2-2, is GAGVSQTPSNKVTEKGKYVELRCDPISGHTALYWYRQSLGQGPEFLIYFQGTGAADDSGLPNDRFFAVRPEGSVSTLKIQRTERGDSAVYLCASSKTGGAGELFFGEGSRLTVL.

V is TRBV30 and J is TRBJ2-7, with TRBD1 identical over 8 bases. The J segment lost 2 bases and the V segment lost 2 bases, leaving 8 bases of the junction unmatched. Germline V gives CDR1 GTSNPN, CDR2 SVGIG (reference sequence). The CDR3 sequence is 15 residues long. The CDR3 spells CAWSRGQGIPYEQYF. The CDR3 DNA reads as TGTGCCTGGAGTCGAGGACAGGGTATACCCTACGAGCAGTACTTC.

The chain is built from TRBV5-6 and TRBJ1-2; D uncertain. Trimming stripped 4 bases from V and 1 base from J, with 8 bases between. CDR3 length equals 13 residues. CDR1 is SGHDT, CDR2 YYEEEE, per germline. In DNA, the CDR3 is TGTGCCAGCAGCCTGAGAGGTAACTATGGCTACACCTTC. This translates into CASSLRGNYGYTF.

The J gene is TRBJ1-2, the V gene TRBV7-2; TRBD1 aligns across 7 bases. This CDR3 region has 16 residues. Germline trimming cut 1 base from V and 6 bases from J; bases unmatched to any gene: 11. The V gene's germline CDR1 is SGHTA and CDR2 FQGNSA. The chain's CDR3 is CASSLVGGGGGDGYTF. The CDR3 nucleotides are TGTGCCAGCAGCTTAGTAGGAGGGGGCGGCGGGGATGGCTACACCTTC. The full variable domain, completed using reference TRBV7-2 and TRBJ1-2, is GAGVSQSPSNKVTEKGKDVELRCDPISGHTALYWYRQSLGQGLEFLIYFQGNSAPDKSGLPSDRFSAERTGGSVSTLTIQRTQQEDSAVYLCASSLVGGGGGDGYTFGSGTRLTVV.

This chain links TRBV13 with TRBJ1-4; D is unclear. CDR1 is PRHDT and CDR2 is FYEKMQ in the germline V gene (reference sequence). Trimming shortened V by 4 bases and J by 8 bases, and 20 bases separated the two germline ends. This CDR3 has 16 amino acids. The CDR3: CASSSRGELRGEKLFF. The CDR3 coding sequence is TGTGCCAGCAGCTCCCGGGGAGAACTCCGAGGCGAAAAACTGTTTTTT.

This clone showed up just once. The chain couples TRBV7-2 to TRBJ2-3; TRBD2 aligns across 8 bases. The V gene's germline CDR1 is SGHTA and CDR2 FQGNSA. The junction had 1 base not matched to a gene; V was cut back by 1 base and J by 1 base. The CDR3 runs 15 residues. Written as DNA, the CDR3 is TGTGCCAGCAGCTTAGGGCGGGGGGGCACAGATACGCAGTATTTT. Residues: CASSLGRGGTDTQYF.

The DNA of the CDR3 is TGTGCCAGCAGCTTGGTCGGGACGGGTAGCAATCAGCCCCAGCATTTT. Encoded protein: CASSLVGTGSNQPQHF. This chain connects TRBV5-8 to TRBJ1-5, with D possibly being TRBD1 (5 bases). CDR3 length equals 16 residues. V was pared by 0 bases and J by 0 bases, with 10 bases between. Germline V CDR1 and CDR2: SGHTS, YDEGEE.

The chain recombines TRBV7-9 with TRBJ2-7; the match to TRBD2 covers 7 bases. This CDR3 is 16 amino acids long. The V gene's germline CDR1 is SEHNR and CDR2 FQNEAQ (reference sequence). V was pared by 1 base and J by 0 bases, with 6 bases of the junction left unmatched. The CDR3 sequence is CASSLGLAGLSYEQYF. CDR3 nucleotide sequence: TGTGCCAGCAGCTTAGGGTTAGCGGGTCTCTCCTACGAGCAGTACTTC.

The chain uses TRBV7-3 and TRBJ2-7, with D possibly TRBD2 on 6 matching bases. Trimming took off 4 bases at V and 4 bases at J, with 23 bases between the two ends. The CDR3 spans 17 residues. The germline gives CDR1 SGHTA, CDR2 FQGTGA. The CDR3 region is CASSSPEGLAGPYEQYF. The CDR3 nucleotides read TGTGCCAGCAGCTCCCCCGAGGGTCTGGCGGGGCCATACGAGCAGTACTTC.

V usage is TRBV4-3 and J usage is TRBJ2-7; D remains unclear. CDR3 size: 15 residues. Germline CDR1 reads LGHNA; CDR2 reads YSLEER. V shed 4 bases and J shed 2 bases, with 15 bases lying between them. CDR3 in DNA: TGCGCCAGCAGCCTAGGGATCAGTGAGGCCTACGAGCAGTACTTC. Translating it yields CASSLGISEAYEQYF.

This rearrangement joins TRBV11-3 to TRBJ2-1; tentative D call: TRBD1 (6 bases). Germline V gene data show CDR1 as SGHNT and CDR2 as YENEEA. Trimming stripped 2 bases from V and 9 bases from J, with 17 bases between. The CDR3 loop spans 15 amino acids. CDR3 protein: CASSLRDTPESEQFF. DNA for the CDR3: TGTGCCAGCAGCTTAAGGGACACACCCGAAAGTGAGCAGTTCTTC. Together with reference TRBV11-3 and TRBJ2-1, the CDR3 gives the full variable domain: EAGVVQSPRYKIIEKKQPVAFWCNPISGHNTLYWYLQNLGQGPELLIRYENEEAVDDSQLPKDRFSAERLKGVDSTLKIQPAELGDSAVYLCASSLRDTPESEQFFGPGTRLTVL.

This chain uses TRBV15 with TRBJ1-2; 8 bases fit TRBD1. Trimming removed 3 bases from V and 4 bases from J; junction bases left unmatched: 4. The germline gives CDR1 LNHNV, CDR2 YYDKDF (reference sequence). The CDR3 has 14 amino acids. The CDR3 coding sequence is TGTGCCACCAGCAGGGACAGGGAAAGCTATGGCTACACCTTC. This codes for CATSRDRESYGYTF.

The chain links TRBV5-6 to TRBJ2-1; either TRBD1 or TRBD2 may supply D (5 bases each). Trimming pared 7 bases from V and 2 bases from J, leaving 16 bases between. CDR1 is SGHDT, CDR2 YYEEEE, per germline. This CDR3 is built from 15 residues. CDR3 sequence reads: CASFYRGLTYNEQFF. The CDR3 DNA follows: TGTGCCAGCTTTTATCGGGGCCTTACCTACAATGAGCAGTTCTTC.

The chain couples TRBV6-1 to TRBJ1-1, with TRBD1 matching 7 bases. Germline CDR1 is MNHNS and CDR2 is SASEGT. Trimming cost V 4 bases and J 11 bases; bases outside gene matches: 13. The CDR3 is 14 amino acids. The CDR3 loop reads CASSGGGDDFEAFF. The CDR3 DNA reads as TGTGCCAGCAGTGGAGGGGGCGATGATTTTGAGGCTTTCTTT.

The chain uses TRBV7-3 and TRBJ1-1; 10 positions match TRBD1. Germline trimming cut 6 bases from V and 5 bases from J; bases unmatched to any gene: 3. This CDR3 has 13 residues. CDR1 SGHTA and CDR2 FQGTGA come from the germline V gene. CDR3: CASRGQGTTEAFF. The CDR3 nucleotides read TGTGCCAGCAGGGGACAGGGGACAACTGAAGCTTTCTTT.

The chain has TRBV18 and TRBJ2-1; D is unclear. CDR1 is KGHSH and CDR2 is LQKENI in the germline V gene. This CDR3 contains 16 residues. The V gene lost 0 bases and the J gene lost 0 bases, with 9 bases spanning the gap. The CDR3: CASSPPVHSSYNEQFF. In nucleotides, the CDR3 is TGTGCCAGCTCACCACCGGTTCACAGCTCCTACAATGAGCAGTTCTTC.